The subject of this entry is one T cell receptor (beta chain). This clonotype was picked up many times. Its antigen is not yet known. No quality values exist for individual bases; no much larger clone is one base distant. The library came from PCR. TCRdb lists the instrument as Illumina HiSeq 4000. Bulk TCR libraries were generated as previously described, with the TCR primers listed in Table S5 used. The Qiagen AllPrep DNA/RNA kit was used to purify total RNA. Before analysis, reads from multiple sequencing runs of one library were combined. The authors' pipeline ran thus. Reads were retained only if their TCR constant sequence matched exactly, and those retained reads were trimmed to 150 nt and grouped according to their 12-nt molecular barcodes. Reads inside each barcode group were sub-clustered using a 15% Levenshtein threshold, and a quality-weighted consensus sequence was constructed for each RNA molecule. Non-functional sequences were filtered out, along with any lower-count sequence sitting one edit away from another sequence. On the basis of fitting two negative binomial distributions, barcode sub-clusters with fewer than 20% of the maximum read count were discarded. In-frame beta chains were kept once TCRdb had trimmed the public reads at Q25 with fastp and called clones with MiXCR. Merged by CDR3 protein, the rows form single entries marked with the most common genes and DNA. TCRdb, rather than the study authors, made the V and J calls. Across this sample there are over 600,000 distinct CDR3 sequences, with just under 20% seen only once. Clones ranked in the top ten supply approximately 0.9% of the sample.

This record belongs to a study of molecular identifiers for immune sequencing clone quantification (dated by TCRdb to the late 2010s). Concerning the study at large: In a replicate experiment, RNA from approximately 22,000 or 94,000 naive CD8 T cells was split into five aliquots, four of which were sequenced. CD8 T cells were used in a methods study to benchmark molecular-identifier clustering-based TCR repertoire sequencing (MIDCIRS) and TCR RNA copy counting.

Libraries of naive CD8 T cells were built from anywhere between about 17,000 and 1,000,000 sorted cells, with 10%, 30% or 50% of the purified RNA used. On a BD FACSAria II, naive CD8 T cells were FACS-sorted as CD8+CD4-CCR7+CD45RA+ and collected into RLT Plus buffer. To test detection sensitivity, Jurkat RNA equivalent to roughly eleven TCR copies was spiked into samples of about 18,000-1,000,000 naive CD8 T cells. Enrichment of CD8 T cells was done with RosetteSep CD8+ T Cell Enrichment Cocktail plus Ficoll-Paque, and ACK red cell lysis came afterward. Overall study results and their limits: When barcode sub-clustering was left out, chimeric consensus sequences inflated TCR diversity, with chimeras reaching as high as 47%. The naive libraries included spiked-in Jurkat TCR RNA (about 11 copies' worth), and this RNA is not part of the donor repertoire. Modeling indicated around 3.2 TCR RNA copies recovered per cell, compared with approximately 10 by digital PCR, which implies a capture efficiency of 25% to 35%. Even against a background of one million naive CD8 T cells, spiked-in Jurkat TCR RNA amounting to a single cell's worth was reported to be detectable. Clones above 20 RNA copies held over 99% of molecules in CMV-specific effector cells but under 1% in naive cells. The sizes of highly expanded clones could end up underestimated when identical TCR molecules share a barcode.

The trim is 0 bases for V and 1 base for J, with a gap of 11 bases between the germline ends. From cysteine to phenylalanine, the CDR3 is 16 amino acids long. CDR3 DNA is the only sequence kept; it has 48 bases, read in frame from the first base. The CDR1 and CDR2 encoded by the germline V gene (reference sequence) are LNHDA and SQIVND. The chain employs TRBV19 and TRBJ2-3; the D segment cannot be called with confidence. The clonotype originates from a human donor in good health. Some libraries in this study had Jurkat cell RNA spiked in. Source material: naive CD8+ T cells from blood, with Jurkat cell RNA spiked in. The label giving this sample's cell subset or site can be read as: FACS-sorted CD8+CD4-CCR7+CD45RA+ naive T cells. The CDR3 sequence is CASSIDGSHRTDTQYF. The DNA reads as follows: TGTGCCAGTAGTATAGATGGCAGCCATCGCACAGATACGCAGTATTTT.